Listed below are T cell receptor beta chains from one sample, sequenced in a study of T-cell reconstitution after alpha-beta-depleted transplantation in children. TCRdb recomputed calls from the PCR reads with MiXCR, one row per CDR3 protein. In the table there are 700,000 to 950,000 distinct CDR3 sequences, 16% of which are singletons. Sequencing used PBMCs, mostly from graft donor cells, obtained 360 days after TCRalphabeta/CD19-depleted stem cell transplant. The receptors shown here come from a male patient younger than 18 who had a stem cell transplant for acute lymphoblastic leukemia, so the T cells may come from the graft donor. CDR3s include the opening cysteine and the closing phenylalanine or tryptophan. The D gene is left open where the match is weak. Part of the rows lack a size; the others show once, few, many or a class for expanded clones.

length	size	D	V	J	DNA	CDR3
17	.	.	TRBV24-1	TRBJ2-3	TGTGCCACCAGTGACCCGACCTCTGGGGTTGGGGCAGATACGCAGTATTTT	CATSDPTSGVGADTQYF
13	.	.	TRBV6-1	TRBJ1-1	TGTGCCAGCAGGAATGTGTGGAACACTGAAGCTTTCTTT	CASRNVWNTEAFF
15	few	TRBD1	TRBV4-1	TRBJ2-7	TGCGCCAGCAGTCATCACGACAGGGCTTCATACGAGCAGTACTTC	CASSHHDRASYEQYF
16	few	TRBD2	TRBV5-1	TRBJ2-1	TGCGCCAGCAGCTTGTGGGCTAGCGGGAGAGGCAATGAGCAGTTCTTC	CASSLWASGRGNEQFF
15	few	.	TRBV5-4	TRBJ2-7	TGTGCCAGCAGCCCTACTAGTGGGTTTTCCTACGAGCAGTACTTC	CASSPTSGFSYEQYF
16	.	TRBD1	TRBV4-1	TRBJ2-5	TGCGCCAGCAGCCAAGGTGCCGGGACAGGTTCTGAGACCCAGTACTTC	CASSQGAGTGSETQYF
11	.	.	TRBV7-9	TRBJ2-5	TGTGCCAGCAGCTTTCCCCCTACCCAGTACTTC	CASSFPPTQYF
15	many	TRBD2	TRBV20-1	TRBJ2-3	TGCAGTGCTAGTGTAACTAGCGGGAGCATGGACACGCAGTATTTT	CSASVTSGSMDTQYF
13	few	.	TRBV20-1	TRBJ1-2	TGCAGTGCTAGACCGGACAGACATAATGGCTACACCTTC	CSARPDRHNGYTF
13	few	.	TRBV5-1	TRBJ2-7	TGCGCCAGCAGCGTACAAGGGCAGTACGAGCAGTACTTC	CASSVQGQYEQYF
15	many	.	TRBV12-3/TRBV12-4	TRBJ2-1	TGTGCCAGCACCCAGCGGAGACGCTCCTACAATGAGCAGTTCTTC	CASTQRRRSYNEQFF
16	.	.	TRBV5-6	TRBJ2-3	TGTGCCAGCAGCTTGGGGCACGGGAATCTGGGGGATACGCAGTATTTT	CASSLGHGNLGDTQYF
15	.	.	TRBV9	TRBJ2-1	TGTGCCAGCAGCGTAGGGCTAGAGGTCCACAATGAGCAGTTCTTC	CASSVGLEVHNEQFF
14	.	.	TRBV4-2	TRBJ2-7	TGTGCCAGCAGCCAAGACGTAGGGGCCTACGAGCAGTACTTC	CASSQDVGAYEQYF
17	.	TRBD2	TRBV4-1	TRBJ2-7	TGCGCCAGCAGCCCCCTAGCGGGAGTGGAGCCCTCCTACGAGCAGTACTTC	CASSPLAGVEPSYEQYF
15	once	.	TRBV7-9	TRBJ2-6	TGTGCCAGCACCCTCAGGAGGGCTGGGGCCAACGTCCTGACTTTC	CASTLRRAGANVLTF
16	few	TRBD1	TRBV7-3	TRBJ2-1	TGTGCCAGCAGGAAGGGCTTTGGACAGGGGGCCCATGAGCAGTTCTTC	CASRKGFGQGAHEQFF
15	.	TRBD2	TRBV4-1	TRBJ2-7	TGCGCCAGCAGCCAGAGCGGGGCGATCTCCTACGAGCAGTACTTC	CASSQSGAISYEQYF
14	.	.	TRBV10-3	TRBJ2-7	TGTGCCACCGGATCATCGGACAGCTCCTACGAGCAGTACTTC	CATGSSDSSYEQYF
14	few	.	TRBV7-9	TRBJ2-5	TGTGCCAGCAGCTTAATAGGGAACCAAGAGACCCAGTACTTC	CASSLIGNQETQYF
17	.	TRBD2	TRBV7-6	TRBJ2-1	TGTGCCAGCAGCCCGGACGGACTAGCGGGAGTTAGGAATGAGCAGTTCTTC	CASSPDGLAGVRNEQFF
13	.	.	TRBV4-2	TRBJ2-7	TGTGCCAGCAGCCAAGATGTCACCTACGAGCAGTACTTC	CASSQDVTYEQYF
12	.	.	TRBV29-1	TRBJ2-2	TGCAGCGTTGCCAGTCGTACCGGGGAGCTGTTTTTT	CSVASRTGELFF
18	.	TRBD1	TRBV10-3	TRBJ1-1	TGTGCCATCAGTGCCGGGCCGCGGATAGGGGACAGTAACACTGAAGCTTTCTTT	CAISAGPRIGDSNTEAFF
16	.	TRBD1	TRBV12-3/TRBV12-4	TRBJ1-3	TGTGCCAGCAGTACAACAGGGGAAGCTACTGGAAACACCATATATTTT	CASSTTGEATGNTIYF
15	.	.	TRBV12-3/TRBV12-4	TRBJ1-3	TGTGCCAGCAGTTCTGAGGGGCTGGGTGGAAACACCATATATTTT	CASSSEGLGGNTIYF
15	.	.	TRBV5-6	TRBJ2-3	TGTGCCAGCAGCTTTTGGGTCAGTTTCACAGATACGCAGTATTTT	CASSFWVSFTDTQYF
15	.	.	TRBV5-1	TRBJ2-7	TGCGCCAGCAGCTTGGATGTTGTGACACCAGTTGAGCAGTACTTC	CASSLDVVTPVEQYF
15	few	.	TRBV7-9	TRBJ2-2	TGTGCCAGCAGCCCAGCAGGGTCGTCCACCGGGGAGCTGTTTTTT	CASSPAGSSTGELFF